This T cell receptor (beta chain) was observed in a study of cytotoxic CD8 clonotypes in ibrutinib-treated CLL. Here immunoSEQ multiplex PCR was the method, and the copy in TCRdb shows in-frame clones only, minus some. The repertoire includes over 30,000 clones, roughly two thirds of them detected once, and less than 7.5% sits in the top ten. Germline V lookup: CDR1 SQVTM, CDR2 ANQGSEA. Trimming removed 5 bases from V and 4 bases from J, with 17 bases in between. This CDR3 contains 14 residues. The TCR was taken from a human donor with chronic lymphocytic leukemia. The sequencing used PBMCs, collected at disease progression, from a patient treated with ibrutinib. The chain carries TRBV29-1 and TRBJ1-1; D may be TRBD1 (6 bases). The CDR3 here is CSVRTGSVVTEAFF. The CDR3 coding sequence is TGCAGCGTTCGAACAGGGTCGGTCGTCACTGAAGCTTTCTTT.